This T cell receptor beta chain is from a study of blood T cell repertoires in COVID-19. Study overall: COVID-19 samples collected from the United States, Italy and Spain covered acute and convalescent phases.

The CDR3 spans 12 residues. Germline V gives CDR1 SGDLS, CDR2 YYNGEE. V shed 5 bases and J shed 5 bases, with 8 bases lying between them. The sample holds a few counts of this clone. Those who participated ranged in age from about 18 to 89 years and resided in about 24 US areas. Recovered participants had two consecutive negative NP/OP PCR tests, healthcare professional clearance, or symptom resolution. Using immunoSEQ multiplex PCR, the repertoire was profiled, and TCRdb retains in-frame clones only, with some absent. The sample shows some 200,000 clones, roughly 90% of them seen only once. Sequencing input: PBMCs or T cells enriched from blood (not recorded which). The chain couples TRBV9 to TRBJ1-5, with D unresolved. The receptor comes from a woman aged 18 to 35 who had recovered from COVID-19. The CDR3 bases are TGTGCCAGCAGAGCCAACGATCAGCCCCAGCATTTT. Translated, it gives CASRANDQPQHF. The full variable domain, completed using reference TRBV9 and TRBJ1-5, is DSGVTQTPKHLITATGQRVTLRCSPRSGDLSVYWYQQSLDQGLQFLIQYYNGEERAKGNILERFSAQQFPDLHSELNLSSLELGDSALYFCASRANDQPQHFGDGTRLSIL.